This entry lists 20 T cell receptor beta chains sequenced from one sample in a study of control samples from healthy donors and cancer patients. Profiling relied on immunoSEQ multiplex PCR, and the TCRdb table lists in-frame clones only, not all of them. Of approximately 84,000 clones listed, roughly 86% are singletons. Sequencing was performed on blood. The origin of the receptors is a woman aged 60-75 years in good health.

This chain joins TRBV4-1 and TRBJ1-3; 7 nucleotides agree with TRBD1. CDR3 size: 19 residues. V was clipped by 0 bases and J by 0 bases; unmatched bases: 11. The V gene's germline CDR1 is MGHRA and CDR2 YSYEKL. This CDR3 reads CASSQDYGTGANSGNTIYF. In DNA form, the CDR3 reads TGCGCCAGCAGCCAAGATTATGGAACAGGGGCAAACTCTGGAAACACCATATATTTT.

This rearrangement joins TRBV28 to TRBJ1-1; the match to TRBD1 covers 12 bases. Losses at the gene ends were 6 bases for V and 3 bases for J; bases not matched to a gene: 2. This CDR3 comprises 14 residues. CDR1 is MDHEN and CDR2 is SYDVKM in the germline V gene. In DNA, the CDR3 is TGTGCCAGCAGAGGGACAGGGGGCCACACTGAAGCTTTCTTT. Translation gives CASRGTGGHTEAFF.

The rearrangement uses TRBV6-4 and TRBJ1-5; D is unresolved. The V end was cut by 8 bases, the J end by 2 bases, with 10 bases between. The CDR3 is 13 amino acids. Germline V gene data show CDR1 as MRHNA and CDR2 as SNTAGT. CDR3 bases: TGTGCCAGCTCCCAAGAAGGCAATCAGCCCCAGCATTTT. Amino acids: CASSQEGNQPQHF.

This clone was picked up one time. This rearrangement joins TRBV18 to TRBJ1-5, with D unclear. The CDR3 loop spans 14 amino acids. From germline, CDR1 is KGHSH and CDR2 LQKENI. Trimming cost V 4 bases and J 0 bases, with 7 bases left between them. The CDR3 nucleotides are TGTGCCAGCTCACTTGGATATAGCAATCAGCCCCAGCATTTT. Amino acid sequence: CASSLGYSNQPQHF.

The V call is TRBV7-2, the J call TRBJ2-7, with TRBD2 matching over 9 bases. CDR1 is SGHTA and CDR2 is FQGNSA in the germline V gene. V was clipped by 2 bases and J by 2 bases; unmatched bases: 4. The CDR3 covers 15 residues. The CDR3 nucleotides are TGTGCCAGCAGCTTAAGGACTAGCGTTACCTACGAGCAGTACTTC. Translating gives CASSLRTSVTYEQYF.

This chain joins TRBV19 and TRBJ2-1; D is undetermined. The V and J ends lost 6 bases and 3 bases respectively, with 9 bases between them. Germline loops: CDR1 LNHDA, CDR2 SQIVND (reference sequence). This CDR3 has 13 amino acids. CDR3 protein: CASRTQNYNEQFF. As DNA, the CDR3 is TGTGCCAGTAGGACGCAGAACTACAATGAGCAGTTCTTC. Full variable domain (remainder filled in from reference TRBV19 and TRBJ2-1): DGGITQSPKYLFRKEGQNVTLSCEQNLNHDAMYWYRQDPGQGLRLIYYSQIVNDFQKGDIAEGYSVSREKKESFPLTVTSAQKNPTAFYLCASRTQNYNEQFFGPGTRLTVL.

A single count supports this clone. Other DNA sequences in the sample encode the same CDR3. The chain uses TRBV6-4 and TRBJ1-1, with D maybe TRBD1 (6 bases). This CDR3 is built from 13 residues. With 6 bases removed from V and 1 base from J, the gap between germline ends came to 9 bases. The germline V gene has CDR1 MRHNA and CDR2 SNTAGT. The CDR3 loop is CASSEQGNTEAFF. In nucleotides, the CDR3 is TGTGCCAGCAGCGAACAGGGGAACACTGAAGCTTTCTTT.

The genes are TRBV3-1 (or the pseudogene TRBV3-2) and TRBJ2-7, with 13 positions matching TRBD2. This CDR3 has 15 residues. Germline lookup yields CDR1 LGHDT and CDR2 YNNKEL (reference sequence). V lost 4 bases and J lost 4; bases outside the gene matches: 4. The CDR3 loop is CASSPAGLAGYEQYF. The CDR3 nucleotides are TGTGCCAGCAGCCCAGCGGGACTAGCGGGATACGAGCAGTACTTC.

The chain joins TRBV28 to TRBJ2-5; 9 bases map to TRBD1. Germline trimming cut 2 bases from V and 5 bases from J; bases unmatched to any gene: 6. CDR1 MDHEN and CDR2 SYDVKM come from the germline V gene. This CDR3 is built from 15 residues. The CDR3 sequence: CASSLTGGGVETQYF. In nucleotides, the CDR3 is TGTGCCAGCAGTTTAACAGGGGGCGGGGTTGAGACCCAGTACTTC. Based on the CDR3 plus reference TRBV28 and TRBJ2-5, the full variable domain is DVKVTQSSRYLVKRTGEKVFLECVQDMDHENMFWYRQDPGLGLRLIYFSYDVKMKEKGDIPEGYSVSREKKERFSLILESASTNQTSMYLCASSLTGGGVETQYFGPGTRLLVL.

The CDR3 sequence: CASSLDPGDNEQFF. CDR3 nucleotide sequence: TGTGCCAGCAGCTTAGATCCTGGGGACAATGAGCAGTTCTTC. The chain employs TRBV11-3 and TRBJ2-1; unclear D gene. This CDR3 spans 14 amino acids. Deletions cut 0 bases from V and 5 bases from J, with 8 bases between. Germline loops: CDR1 SGHNT, CDR2 YENEEA. Combining the CDR3 with reference TRBV11-3 and TRBJ2-1 gives the whole variable domain EAGVVQSPRYKIIEKKQPVAFWCNPISGHNTLYWYLQNLGQGPELLIRYENEEAVDDSQLPKDRFSAERLKGVDSTLKIQPAELGDSAVYLCASSLDPGDNEQFFGPGTRLTVL.

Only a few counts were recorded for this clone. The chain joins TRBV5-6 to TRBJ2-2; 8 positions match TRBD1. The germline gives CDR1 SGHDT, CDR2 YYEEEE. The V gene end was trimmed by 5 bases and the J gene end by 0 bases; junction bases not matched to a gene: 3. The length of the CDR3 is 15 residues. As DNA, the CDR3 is TGTGCCAGCAGTTTACAGGGGGCGAACACCGGGGAGCTGTTTTTT. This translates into CASSLQGANTGELFF.

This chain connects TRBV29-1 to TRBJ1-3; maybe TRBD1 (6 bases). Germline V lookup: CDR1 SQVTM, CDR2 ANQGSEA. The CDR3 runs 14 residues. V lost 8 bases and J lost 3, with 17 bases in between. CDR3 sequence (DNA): TGCAGCTGCTCGGGGGGGGCCGATGGAAACACCATATATTTT. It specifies CSCSGGADGNTIYF.

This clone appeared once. CDR3 bases: TGCACCAGCAGCCCTACTCCCCGGACACCCCTCTTTGATAATTCACCCCTCCACTTT. Its translation: CTSSPTPRTPLFDNSPLHF. The chain recombines TRBV1 with TRBJ1-6; the DNA was not compared with TRBD1, the D call given in the table. TRBV1 is shown as a pseudogene. CDR3 size: 19 residues.

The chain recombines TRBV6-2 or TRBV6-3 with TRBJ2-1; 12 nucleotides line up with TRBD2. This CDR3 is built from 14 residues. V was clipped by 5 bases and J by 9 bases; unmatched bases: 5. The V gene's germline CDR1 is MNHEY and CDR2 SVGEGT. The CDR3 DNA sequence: TGTGCCAGCAGTCTAGCGGGAGGGCCCGTTGAGCAGTTCTTC. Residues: CASSLAGGPVEQFF.

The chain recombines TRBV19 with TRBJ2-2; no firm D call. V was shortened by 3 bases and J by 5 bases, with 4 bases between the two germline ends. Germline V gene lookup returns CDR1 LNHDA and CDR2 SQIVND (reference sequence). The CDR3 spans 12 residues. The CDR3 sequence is CASSILTGELFF. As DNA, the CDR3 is TGTGCCAGTAGTATCCTTACCGGGGAGCTGTTTTTT.

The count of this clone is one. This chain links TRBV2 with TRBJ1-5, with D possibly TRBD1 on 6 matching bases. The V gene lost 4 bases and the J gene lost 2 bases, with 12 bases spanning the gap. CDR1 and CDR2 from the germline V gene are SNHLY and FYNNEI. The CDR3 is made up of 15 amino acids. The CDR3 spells CASSAGGQGNQPQHF. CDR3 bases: TGTGCCAGCAGTGCTGGGGGGCAAGGCAATCAGCCCCAGCATTTT.

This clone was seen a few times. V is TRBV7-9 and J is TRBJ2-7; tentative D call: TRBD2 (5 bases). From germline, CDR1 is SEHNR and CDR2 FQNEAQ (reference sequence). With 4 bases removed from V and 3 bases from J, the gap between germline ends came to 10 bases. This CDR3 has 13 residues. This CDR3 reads CASSWAEGYEQYF. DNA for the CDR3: TGTGCCAGCAGCTGGGCCGAGGGCTACGAGCAGTACTTC.

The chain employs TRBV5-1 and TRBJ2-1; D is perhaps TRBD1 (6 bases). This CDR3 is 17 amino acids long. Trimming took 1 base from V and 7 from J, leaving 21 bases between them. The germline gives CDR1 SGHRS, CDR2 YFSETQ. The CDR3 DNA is TGCGCCAGCAGCTTGACAGAGAGTCGGCAGGGGCTGAATGAGCAGTTCTTC. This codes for CASSLTESRQGLNEQFF.

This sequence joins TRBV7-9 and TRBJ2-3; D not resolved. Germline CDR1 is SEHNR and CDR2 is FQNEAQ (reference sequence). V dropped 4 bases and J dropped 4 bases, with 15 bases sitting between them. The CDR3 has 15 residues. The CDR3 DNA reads TGTGCCAGCAGCTCCGAATATAGAGGCCCAGATACGCAGTATTTT. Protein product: CASSSEYRGPDTQYF.

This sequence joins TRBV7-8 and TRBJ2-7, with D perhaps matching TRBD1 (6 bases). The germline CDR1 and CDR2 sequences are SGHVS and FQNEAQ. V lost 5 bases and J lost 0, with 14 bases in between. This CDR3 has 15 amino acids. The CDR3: CASSPWTVSSYEQYF. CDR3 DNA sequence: TGTGCCAGCAGCCCATGGACAGTGAGCTCCTACGAGCAGTACTTC.